This entry features one TCR beta chain sequence. Its antigen is unknown. The CDR3 sequence is 15 residues long. Germline V gene sequence: CDR1 SGHRS, CDR2 YFSETQ. The J segment lost 6 bases and the V segment lost 0 bases, leaving 4 bases of the junction unmatched. The table came from immunoSEQ multiplex PCR; TCRdb's copy has only in-frame clones and leaves some out. This table holds 25,000 to 30,000 clones, 70% found once. This sample was taken from a study of PD-1 blockade in classical Hodgkin lymphoma. All patients experienced relapse after autologous stem cell transplantation, and brentuximab vedotin exposure was variable. The patients, who had relapsed/refractory classical Hodgkin lymphoma, achieved best responses of complete response, partial response or progressive disease. Study conclusions and caveats: According to reports, newly diagnosed patients had lower baseline TCR diversity than healthy donors, and relapsed/refractory patients had lower baseline TCR diversity still.

This clonotype originated in a human donor with classical Hodgkin lymphoma. This specimen consisted of peripheral blood mononuclear cells (PBMCs), obtained before the second cycle of nivolumab. The rearrangement uses TRBV5-1 and TRBJ2-2, with 8 bases identical to TRBD1. CDR3 nucleotides: TGCGCCAGCAGCTTGGAGGTCAGGGGGCCCGGGGAGCTGTTTTTT. Translated: CASSLEVRGPGELFF.